Sequencing of this TCR beta chain was carried out in a study of response to subunit inactivated influenza vaccine (dated 2018 in TCRdb). Regarding the complete study: The study used deep quantitative T cell receptor repertoire profiling to track responses to a trivalent subunit inactivated influenza vaccine. Results and caveats for the whole study, not just this receptor: The authors suggested that each seasonal influenza vaccination may recruit only a limited number of new T cells.

The CDR3 goes from the cysteine to the phenylalanine over 14 residues. The entry retains the CDR3 DNA only, 42 bases that are in frame from base 1. The germline V gene sets CDR1 to MDHEN and CDR2 to SYDVKM. Trimming leaves V shorter by 5 bases and J shorter by 5 bases, with the junction holding 6 bases beyond the gene matches. The library was prepared using RT-PCR. Instrument on record: Illumina HiSeq 2500. In TCRdb, the public reads were trimmed at Q25 with fastp and aligned with MiXCR, with productive beta chains retained. Duplicate CDR3 protein sequences are folded into a single record with the most common DNA and genes. The sample profile shows about 180,000 distinct CDR3 sequences; approximately 8.7% of them were found once. The top ten hold roughly a tenth of the sample. This clonotype has a count of ten or more. It lacks a known antigen. The sample holds no much larger clone one base away, and base qualities are not on file.

The sequencing here drew on non-naive T cells sorted from PBMCs, taken on the day of vaccination. The meaning of the sample's cell subset or site label: memory T cell fraction. Here the chain combines TRBV28 and TRBJ2-5, with TRBD1 matching 9 junction bases. The TCR was taken from a man aged 50 or older who received an inactivated influenza vaccine. Donor details come from another sample of the same person, matched by shared clones. The DNA is as follows: TGTGCCAGCAGTCTGGACAGGGGCTTCGAGACCCAGTACTTC. It specifies CASSLDRGFETQYF.